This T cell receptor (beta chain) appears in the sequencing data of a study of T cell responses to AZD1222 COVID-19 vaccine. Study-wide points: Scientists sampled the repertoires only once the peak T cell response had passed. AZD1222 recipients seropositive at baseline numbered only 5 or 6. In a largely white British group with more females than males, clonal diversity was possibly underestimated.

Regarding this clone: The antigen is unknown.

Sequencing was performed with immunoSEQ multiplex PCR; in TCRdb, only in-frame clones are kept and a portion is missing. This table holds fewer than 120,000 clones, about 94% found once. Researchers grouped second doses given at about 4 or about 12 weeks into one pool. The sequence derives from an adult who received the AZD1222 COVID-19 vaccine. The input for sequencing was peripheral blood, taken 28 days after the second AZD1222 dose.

In DNA form, the CDR3 reads TGTGCCAGCAGCTTTACCACAGCGTACTACGAGCAGTACTTC. It encodes CASSFTTAYYEQYF. The gene calls are TRBV11-2 and TRBJ2-7; D unresolved. CDR3 size: 14 residues. V lost 3 bases and J lost 3, with 12 bases in between. Germline lookup yields CDR1 SGHAT and CDR2 FQNNGV. Based on the CDR3 plus reference TRBV11-2 and TRBJ2-7, the full variable domain is EAGVAQSPRYKIIEKRQSVAFWCNPISGHATLYWYQQILGQGPKLLIQFQNNGVVDDSQLPKDRFSAERLKGVDSTLKIQPAKLEDSAVYLCASSFTTAYYEQYFGPGTRLTVT.